This T cell receptor beta chain was identified during a study of T cell repertoires in cytomegalovirus infection. Study as a whole: HLA-B-restricted CMV epitopes that are well studied were used alongside recently identified HLA-C-restricted ones. Both CMV infection and a matching HLA type were indicated by public TCR beta signatures.

This clonotype was observed a handful of times. Its specificity is not known. One entry per CDR3 protein, called by TCRdb with MiXCR from the reads. This table has about 270,000 distinct CDR3 sequences, roughly a fifth appearing once. Germline loops: CDR1 MNHEY, CDR2 SVGEGT. This CDR3 is built from 16 residues. V lost 6 bases, J lost 5 bases, and 12 bases stayed unmatched. Study conclusions and caveats: Ex vivo responses were dominated by HLA-C-restricted CMV-specific TCR beta clonotypes.

The material sequenced was cultured PBMCs, taken from culture after CMV antigen stimulation. The chain carries TRBV6-2 or TRBV6-3 and TRBJ2-5, with TRBD1 matching 10 bases. The clonotype comes from a human donor in good health (CMV status not recorded). Some clones in this sample may be carry-over from other donors' samples. This CDR3 is CASRIDRGLNSETQYF. CDR3 sequence (DNA): TGTGCCAGCAGAATAGACAGGGGGCTGAATTCCGAGACCCAGTACTTC.